This T cell receptor (beta chain) originates from a study of siplizumab effects on memory and regulatory T cells. Comment on this clone: Its antigen is still unknown.

Germline CDR1 reads KGHSY; CDR2 reads FQNENV. The CDR3 contains 12 residues. The V and J ends lost 4 bases and 4 bases respectively, with 5 bases between them. Profiled with immunoSEQ multiplex PCR; TCRdb holds only in-frame clones, not every one. The table records about 110,000 clones, roughly 89% of them present only once. Study outcomes and limitations: Naive T cells seemed more diverse than memory cells; they also seemed major alloresponse contributors. Researchers could not give a naive or memory phenotype to roughly 75-95% of proliferating CD4+ or CD8+ clones. Siplizumab conditions gave an average of approximately 70% Treg-derived mappable alloreactive CD4+ clones, versus 26.9% for controls. Alloreactive sequences that could be traced to unstimulated CD4+ memory cells showed a significant reduction under siplizumab.

The specimen was CD4+ T cells sorted from blood. The chain combines TRBV16 with TRBJ1-3; no clear D. This sequence originates from a human donor in good health. The DNA of the CDR3 is TGTGCCAGCAGCCCCATCGGAAACACCATATATTTT. Residues: CASSPIGNTIYF.